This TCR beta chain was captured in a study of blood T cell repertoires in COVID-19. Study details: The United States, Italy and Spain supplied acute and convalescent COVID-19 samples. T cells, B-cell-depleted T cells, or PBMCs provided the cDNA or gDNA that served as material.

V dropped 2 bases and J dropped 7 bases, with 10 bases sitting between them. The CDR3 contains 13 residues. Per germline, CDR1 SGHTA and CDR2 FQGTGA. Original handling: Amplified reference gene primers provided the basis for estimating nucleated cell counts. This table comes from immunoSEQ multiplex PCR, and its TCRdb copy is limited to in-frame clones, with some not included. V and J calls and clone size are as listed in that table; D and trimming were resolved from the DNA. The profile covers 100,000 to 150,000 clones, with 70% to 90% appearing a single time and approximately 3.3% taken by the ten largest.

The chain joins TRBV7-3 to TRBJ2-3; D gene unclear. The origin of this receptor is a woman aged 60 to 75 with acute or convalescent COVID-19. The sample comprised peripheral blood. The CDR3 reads CASSLGSEYTQYF. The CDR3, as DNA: TGTGCCAGCAGCTTAGGGTCGGAGTATACGCAGTATTTT.